These 23 T cell receptor beta chains were sequenced from one sample in a study of technical replicates of blood from four donors. Using immunoSEQ multiplex PCR, the repertoire was profiled, and TCRdb retains in-frame clones only, with some absent. Of about 83,000 clones in the sample, under 95% are singletons; the top ten hold roughly 0.28%. Sequenced: T cells isolated from PBMCs. These receptors were obtained from a human donor in good health.

The V call is TRBV25-1, the J call TRBJ2-5; no reliable D call. V shed 3 bases and J shed 6 bases, with 5 bases lying between them. This CDR3 spans 11 amino acids. Germline assignment: CDR1 MGHDK and CDR2 SYGVNS. The CDR3 DNA reads TGTGCCAGCAGTGACTTTAAGACCCAGTACTTC. Translated: CASSDFKTQYF.

The CDR3 spells CASSLRWEDNYGYTF. In nucleotides, the CDR3 is TGTGCCAGCAGCTTACGTTGGGAGGATAACTATGGCTACACCTTC. The chain employs TRBV7-9 and TRBJ1-2; D is unclear. Between the trimmed V and J ends, which lost 2 bases and 1 base, there was a span of 11 bases. CDR3 length: 15 residues. CDR1 SEHNR and CDR2 FQNEAQ come from the germline V gene (reference sequence).

This CDR3 is CASSIYSKAYNEQFF. The CDR3 DNA sequence: TGTGCCAGTAGTATCTACTCGAAAGCTTACAATGAGCAGTTCTTC. The rearrangement uses TRBV19 and TRBJ2-1, with D uncertain. V lost 3 bases to trimming and J lost 4 bases, with 13 bases between them. This CDR3 comprises 15 residues. Germline assignment: CDR1 LNHDA and CDR2 SQIVND (reference sequence).

The chain recombines TRBV9 with TRBJ2-7, with 11 nucleotides matching TRBD1. V dropped 4 bases and J dropped 7; count of bases not matched to a gene: 16. CDR3 length equals 17 residues. From germline, CDR1 is SGDLS and CDR2 YYNGEE. The DNA for the CDR3 is TGTGCCAGCAGCCCCCGAAGGACAGGGGGCGCAGATGGGGAGCAGTACTTC. Amino acids: CASSPRRTGGADGEQYF. Together with reference TRBV9 and TRBJ2-7, the CDR3 gives the full variable domain: DSGVTQTPKHLITATGQRVTLRCSPRSGDLSVYWYQQSLDQGLQFLIQYYNGEERAKGNILERFSAQQFPDLHSELNLSSLELGDSALYFCASSPRRTGGADGEQYFGPGTRLTVT.

V usage is TRBV30 and J usage is TRBJ1-6; D is perhaps TRBD1 (6 bases). The V gene's germline CDR1 is GTSNPN and CDR2 SVGIG (reference sequence). This CDR3 is built from 19 residues. V was pared by 3 bases and J by 2 bases, with 23 bases between. The CDR3 region is CAWSPPWTAPGTYNSPLHF. The CDR3 DNA is TGTGCCTGGAGCCCCCCCTGGACAGCGCCTGGCACCTATAATTCACCCCTCCACTTT. Full variable domain (remainder filled in from reference TRBV30 and TRBJ1-6): SQTIHQWPATLVQPVGSPLSLECTVEGTSNPNLYWYRQAAGRGLQLLFYSVGIGQISSEVPQNLSASRPQDRQFILSSKKLLLSDSGFYLCAWSPPWTAPGTYNSPLHFGNGTRLTVT.

The rearrangement uses TRBV4-1 and TRBJ1-5; 7 nucleotides match TRBD1. The V gene end was trimmed by 2 bases and the J gene end by 5 bases; junction bases not matched to a gene: 6. This CDR3 is built from 15 residues. Germline values: CDR1 MGHRA, CDR2 YSYEKL. CDR3 sequence: CASSQTGTDYQPQHF. The DNA of the CDR3 is TGCGCCAGCAGCCAAACCGGGACAGACTATCAGCCCCAGCATTTT.

CDR3 DNA: TGTGCCAGCAGAGCCCGCTTACAGGGAGGGAATGAGCAGTTCTTC. Translating gives CASRARLQGGNEQFF. This rearrangement joins TRBV6-6 to TRBJ2-1; D possibly corresponds to TRBD2 (7 bases). Germline-derived CDR1 and CDR2 are MNHNY and SVGAGI (reference sequence). Trimming cost V 6 bases and J 7 bases, with 19 bases left between them. This CDR3 is built from 15 residues.

The CDR3 loop is CASSVAPPEEQYF. CDR3 DNA: TGTGCCAGCAGCGTAGCCCCGCCGGAGGAGCAGTACTTC. The chain carries TRBV9 and TRBJ2-7; D is unresolved. Germline V gene lookup returns CDR1 SGDLS and CDR2 YYNGEE. Between the trimmed V and J ends, which lost 0 bases and 7 bases, there was a span of 11 bases. This CDR3 comprises 13 residues.

The rearrangement links TRBV6-1 to TRBJ1-5; D call uncertain. The CDR3 extends over 12 amino acids. V was shortened by 8 bases and J by 1 base, with 6 bases between the two germline ends. Germline CDR1 reads MNHNS; CDR2 reads SASEGT. CDR3 in DNA: TGTGCCAGCTGGCAGAGCAATCAGCCCCAGCATTTT. This encodes CASWQSNQPQHF.

The rearrangement uses TRBV5-4 and TRBJ1-2, with TRBD1 as a possible D gene (5 bases). V was shortened by 4 bases and J by 0 bases, with 10 bases between the two germline ends. The germline gives CDR1 SGHNT, CDR2 YYREEE (reference sequence). The CDR3 consists of 14 residues. Written as DNA, the CDR3 is TGTGCCAGCAGCCCAGGGACTTCTAACTATGGCTACACCTTC. It yields the protein CASSPGTSNYGYTF.

This clone occurred a few times. The CDR3 protein is CAWSGNRETEAFF. DNA for the CDR3: TGTGCCTGGAGTGGGAACAGGGAGACTGAAGCTTTCTTT. The chain links TRBV30 to TRBJ1-1, with a tentative D call TRBD1 (6 bases). V was cut by 1 base and J by 5 bases, with 11 bases left in between. The CDR3 is 13 amino acids. Germline V gene sequence: CDR1 GTSNPN, CDR2 SVGIG (reference sequence).

This chain links TRBV25-1 with TRBJ2-3; D gene ambiguous. The CDR3 extends over 12 amino acids. Deletions cut 6 bases from V and 5 bases from J, with 9 bases between. CDR1 is MGHDK and CDR2 is SYGVNS in the germline V gene. The CDR3, as DNA: TGTGCCAGCAGGGCTCCGGGAGATACGCAGTATTTT. Residues: CASRAPGDTQYF.

The chain employs TRBV5-1 and TRBJ1-4, with 10 positions matching TRBD1. The CDR3 has 15 amino acids. CDR1 is SGHRS and CDR2 is YFSETQ in the germline V gene. The V segment lost 4 bases and the J segment 8 bases; nucleotides outside the gene matches: 8. CDR3 sequence: CASSIWGTGDEKLFF. CDR3 coding DNA: TGCGCCAGCAGCATCTGGGGGACAGGGGACGAAAAACTGTTTTTT. Full variable domain (remainder filled in from reference TRBV5-1 and TRBJ1-4): KAGVTQTPRYLIKTRGQQVTLSCSPISGHRSVSWYQQTPGQGLQFLFEYFSETQRNKGNFPGRFSGRQFSNSRSEMNVSTLELGDSALYLCASSIWGTGDEKLFFGSGTQLSVL.

V gene TRBV27 combines with J gene TRBJ2-7; 11 bases fit TRBD2. This CDR3 is 15 amino acids long. Trimming took 5 bases from V and 0 from J; bases not matched to a gene: 3. Germline V gene sequence: CDR1 MNHEY, CDR2 SMNVEV (reference sequence). CDR3 sequence reads: CASSGLAGGSYEQYF. CDR3 nucleotide sequence: TGTGCCAGCAGTGGGCTAGCGGGAGGCTCCTACGAGCAGTACTTC.

The chain carries TRBV30 and TRBJ1-2; no definite D call. Germline V gene data show CDR1 as GTSNPN and CDR2 as SVGIG (reference sequence). CDR3 length: 10 amino acids. Trimming pared 5 bases from V and 5 bases from J, leaving 6 bases between. In nucleotides, the CDR3 is TGTGCCTGGCCAGGTTATGGCTACACCTTC. It translates to CAWPGYGYTF.

This clone was observed a single time. This chain joins TRBV10-3 and TRBJ1-2, with D possibly matching TRBD1 (6 bases). Germline V CDR1 and CDR2: ENHRY, SYGVKD. V lost 2 bases, J lost 6 bases, and 10 bases lay in between. The CDR3 totals 13 residues. In DNA form, the CDR3 reads TGTGCCATCAGTGAGCAGGGGTCCGATGGCTACACCTTC. Its protein product is CAISEQGSDGYTF.

The J gene is TRBJ1-1, the V gene TRBV6-5; no firm D call. V lost 3 bases to trimming and J lost 0 bases, with 14 bases between them. This CDR3 has 16 amino acids. Germline-derived CDR1 and CDR2 are MNHEY and SVGAGI. CDR3 region: CASSYSLVSMNTEAFF. The DNA of the CDR3 is TGTGCCAGCAGTTATAGCTTGGTCTCTATGAACACTGAAGCTTTCTTT.

This sequence joins TRBV19 and TRBJ2-7, with 9 bases that match TRBD1. Per germline, CDR1 LNHDA and CDR2 SQIVND (reference sequence). The CDR3 runs to 14 residues. J was trimmed by 3 bases and V by 4 bases; bases with no gene match: 4. CDR3 sequence reads: CASSTDRGVYEQYF. The CDR3 DNA reads TGTGCCAGTAGTACGGACAGGGGTGTCTACGAGCAGTACTTC.

The chain carries TRBV4-2 and TRBJ2-5; weak D call: TRBD1 (5 bases). Trimming removed 5 bases from V and 5 bases from J, with 18 bases in between. The CDR3 loop spans 15 amino acids. Per germline, CDR1 LGHNA and CDR2 YNFKEQ. The DNA of the CDR3 is TGTGCCAGCAGCGAAGGGGTTGGCAGAGGCGAGACCCAGTACTTC. Residues: CASSEGVGRGETQYF.

V and J are TRBV10-1 and TRBJ2-1; 7 nucleotides match TRBD2. The CDR3 contains 15 residues. Germline assignment: CDR1 WNHNN and CDR2 SYGVQD (reference sequence). Germline trimming cut 5 bases from V and 6 bases from J; bases unmatched to any gene: 10. CDR3 loop: CASSTPGLYINEQFF. The CDR3 DNA reads as TGCGCCAGCAGTACTCCGGGACTATACATCAATGAGCAGTTCTTC.

The chain couples TRBV5-1 to TRBJ2-1, with 9 bases that match TRBD1. Germline-derived CDR1 and CDR2 are SGHRS and YFSETQ. The V gene end was trimmed by 0 bases and the J gene end by 4 bases; junction bases not matched to a gene: 5. CDR3 length: 16 residues. CDR3 DNA: TGCGCCAGCAGCTTGGTAAGGACAGGGGCATACAATGAGCAGTTCTTC. It translates to CASSLVRTGAYNEQFF.

V gene TRBV30 combines with J gene TRBJ1-2, with D perhaps TRBD1 (5 bases). Trimming took off 4 bases at V and 5 bases at J, with 17 bases between the two ends. The CDR3 contains 14 residues. The germline V gene encodes CDR1 GTSNPN and CDR2 SVGIG (reference sequence). CDR3 nucleotide sequence: TGTGCCTGGACCCATGGGGCAGTCAGATATGGCTACACCTTC. Translation: CAWTHGAVRYGYTF.

The chain has TRBV28 and TRBJ2-7; 8 positions agree with TRBD1. Germline V gene data show CDR1 as MDHEN and CDR2 as SYDVKM. Trimming removed 2 bases from V and 4 bases from J; junction bases left unmatched: 7. The CDR3 runs 15 residues. CDR3 sequence reads: CASSLVGTGMYEQYF. The CDR3 DNA sequence: TGTGCCAGCAGTTTAGTTGGGACAGGCATGTACGAGCAGTACTTC.